The clone carrying this TCR beta chain turned up a few times. Arm-PCR of CDR3 regions and iRepertoire HTBI primers were the basis on which TCR beta libraries were built. TCRdb used MiXCR to reprocess the multiplex PCR reads, holding one entry per CDR3 protein. The sample yields 500,000 or so distinct CDR3 sequences, about 16% seen once. This entry comes from a study of regulatory T cells in long-lasting Graves disease. Documented time point: newly diagnosed GD, antithyroid drugs for less than 3 months. PBMC RNA was the source of the TCR library. Germline assignment: CDR1 SGHVS and CDR2 FQNEAQ. The CDR3 extends over 15 amino acids. The V and J ends lost 1 base and 11 bases respectively, with 15 bases between them. The same data also contributed to another study, on T cells in Graves' hyperthyroidism and ophthalmopathy. This second study says: An initial round of RT-PCR targeting the TCR CDR3 relied on the HTBI primer set. Ophthalmopathy was separated from stable hyperthyroidism by a 13 V-J model.

The sequencing here drew on peripheral blood mononuclear cells (PBMCs), taken at new diagnosis, from a patient treated with antithyroid drugs. The gene calls are TRBV7-8 and TRBJ1-6, with a tentative D call TRBD1 (5 bases). The sequence was collected from a man in his forties or fifties with Graves disease. This chain's CDR3 is CASSLEEGIGPPLHF. The CDR3 coding sequence is TGTGCCAGCAGCTTAGAGGAGGGGATAGGTCCACCCCTCCACTTT. The full variable domain, completed using reference TRBV7-8 and TRBJ1-6, is GAGVSQSPRYKVAKRGQDVALRCDPISGHVSLFWYQQALGQGPEFLTYFQNEAQLDKSGLPSDRFFAERPEGSVSTLKIQRTQQEDSAVYLCASSLEEGIGPPLHFGNGTRLTVT.